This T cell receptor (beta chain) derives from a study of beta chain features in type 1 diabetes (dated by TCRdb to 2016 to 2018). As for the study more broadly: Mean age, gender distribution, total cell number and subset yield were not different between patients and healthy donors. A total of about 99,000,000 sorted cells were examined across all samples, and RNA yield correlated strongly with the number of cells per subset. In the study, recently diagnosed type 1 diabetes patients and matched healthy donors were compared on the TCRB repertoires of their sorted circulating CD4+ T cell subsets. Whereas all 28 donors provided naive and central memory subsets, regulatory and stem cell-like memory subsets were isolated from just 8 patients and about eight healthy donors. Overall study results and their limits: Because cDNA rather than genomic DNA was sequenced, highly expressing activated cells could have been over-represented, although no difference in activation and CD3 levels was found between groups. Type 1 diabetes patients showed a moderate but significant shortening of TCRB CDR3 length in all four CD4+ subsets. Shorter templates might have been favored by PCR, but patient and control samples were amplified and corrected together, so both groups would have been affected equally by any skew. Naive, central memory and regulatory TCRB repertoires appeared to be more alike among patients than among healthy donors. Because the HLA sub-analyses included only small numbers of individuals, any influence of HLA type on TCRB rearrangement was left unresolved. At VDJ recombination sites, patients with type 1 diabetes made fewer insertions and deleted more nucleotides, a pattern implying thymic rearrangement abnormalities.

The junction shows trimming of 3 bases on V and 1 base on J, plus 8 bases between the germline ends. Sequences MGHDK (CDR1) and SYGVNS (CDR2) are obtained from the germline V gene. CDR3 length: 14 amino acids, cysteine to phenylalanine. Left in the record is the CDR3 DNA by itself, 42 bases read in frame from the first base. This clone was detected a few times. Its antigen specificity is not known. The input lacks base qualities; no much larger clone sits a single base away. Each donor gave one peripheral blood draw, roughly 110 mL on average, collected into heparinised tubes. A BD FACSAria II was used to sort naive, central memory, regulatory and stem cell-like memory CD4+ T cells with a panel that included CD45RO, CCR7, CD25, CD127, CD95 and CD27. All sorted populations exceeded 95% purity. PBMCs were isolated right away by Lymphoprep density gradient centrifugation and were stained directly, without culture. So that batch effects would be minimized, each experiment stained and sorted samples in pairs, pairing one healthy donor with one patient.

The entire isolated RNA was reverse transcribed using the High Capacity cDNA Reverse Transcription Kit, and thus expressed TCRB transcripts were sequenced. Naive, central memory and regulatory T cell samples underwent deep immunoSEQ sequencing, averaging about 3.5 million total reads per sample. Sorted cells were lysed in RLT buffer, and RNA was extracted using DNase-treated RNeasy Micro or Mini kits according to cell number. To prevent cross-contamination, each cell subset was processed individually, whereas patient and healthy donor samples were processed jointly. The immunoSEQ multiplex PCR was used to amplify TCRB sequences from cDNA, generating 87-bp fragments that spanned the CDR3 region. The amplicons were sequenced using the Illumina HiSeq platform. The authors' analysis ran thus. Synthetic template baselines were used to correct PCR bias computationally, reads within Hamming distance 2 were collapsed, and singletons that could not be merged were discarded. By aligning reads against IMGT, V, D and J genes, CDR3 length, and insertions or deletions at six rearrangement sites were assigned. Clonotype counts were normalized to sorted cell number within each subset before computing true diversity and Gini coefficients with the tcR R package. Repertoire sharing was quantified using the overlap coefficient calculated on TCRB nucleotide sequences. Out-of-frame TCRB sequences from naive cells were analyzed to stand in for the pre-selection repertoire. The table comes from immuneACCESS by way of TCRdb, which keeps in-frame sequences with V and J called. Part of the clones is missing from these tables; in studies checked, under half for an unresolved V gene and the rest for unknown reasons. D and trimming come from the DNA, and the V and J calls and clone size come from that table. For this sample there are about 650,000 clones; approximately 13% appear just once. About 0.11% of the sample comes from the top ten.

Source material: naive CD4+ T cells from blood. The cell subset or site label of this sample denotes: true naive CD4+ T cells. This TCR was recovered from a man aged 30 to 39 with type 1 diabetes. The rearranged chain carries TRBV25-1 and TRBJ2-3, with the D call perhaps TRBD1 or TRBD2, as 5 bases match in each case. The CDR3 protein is CASSDGTGTDTQYF. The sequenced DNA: TGTGCCAGCAGTGACGGGACGGGCACAGATACGCAGTATTTT.